These 32 T cell receptor beta chains share one sample of origin, sequenced in a study of CD8+ T cells in alopecia areata. Extraction and reverse transcription of RNA yielded cDNA as the sequencing template. Measured with immunoSEQ multiplex PCR; TCRdb has only the in-frame clones, and not every one. Counted here are more than 95,000 clones, 47% occurring once; the ten biggest clones make up approximately 10%. The specimen sequenced was NKG2D-low CD8+ T cells sorted from blood. The receptors stem from a human donor with alopecia areata.

The chain carries TRBV11-2 and TRBJ2-1, with 9 nucleotides matching TRBD1. The CDR3 has 15 amino acids. From germline, CDR1 is SGHAT and CDR2 FQNNGV. V dropped 1 base and J dropped 7; count of bases not matched to a gene: 5. CDR3 sequence reads: CASSLGDRDVNEQFF. CDR3 nucleotides: TGTGCCAGCAGCTTAGGGGACAGGGACGTTAATGAGCAGTTCTTC. Full variable domain (outside the CDR3, taken from reference TRBV11-2 and TRBJ2-1): EAGVAQSPRYKIIEKRQSVAFWCNPISGHATLYWYQQILGQGPKLLIQFQNNGVVDDSQLPKDRFSAERLKGVDSTLKIQPAKLEDSAVYLCASSLGDRDVNEQFFGPGTRLTVL.

The rearrangement joins TRBV29-1 to TRBJ2-2; possible D gene TRBD2, 6 bases. Per germline, CDR1 SQVTM and CDR2 ANQGSEA. This CDR3 contains 14 residues. V was clipped by 5 bases and J by 0 bases, with 10 bases between them. CDR3 in DNA: TGCAGCGTTCTAGCGCCTACGAACACCGGGGAGCTGTTTTTT. Encoded protein: CSVLAPTNTGELFF.

The genes are TRBV6-5 and TRBJ1-1, with no clear D. The germline V gene has CDR1 MNHEY and CDR2 SVGAGI. V was pared by 8 bases and J by 6 bases, with 10 bases between. The CDR3 is 11 amino acids. The CDR3 reads CASFSGSEAFF. DNA of the CDR3: TGTGCCAGCTTCTCCGGGTCTGAAGCTTTCTTT.

This chain uses TRBV7-9 with TRBJ2-7, with a weak D call TRBD1 (6 bases). Germline CDR1 is SEHNR and CDR2 is FQNEAQ (reference sequence). V was shortened by 5 bases and J by 5 bases, with 19 bases between the two germline ends. The CDR3 sequence is 15 residues long. The CDR3 region is CASSISTGRVNEQYF. Here the CDR3 DNA reads TGTGCCAGCAGCATCTCAACAGGGCGGGTCAACGAGCAGTACTTC.

The V and J genes are TRBV29-1 and TRBJ2-7, with D possibly TRBD1 on 6 matching bases. Looked up from germline, CDR1 is SQVTM and CDR2 is ANQGSEA. The V gene lost 6 bases and the J gene lost 0 bases, with 12 bases spanning the gap. The CDR3 totals 13 residues. The CDR3 loop is CSVVQGTSYEQYF. The CDR3 DNA is TGCAGCGTAGTGCAGGGGACCTCCTACGAGCAGTACTTC.

The CDR3 reads CASSSRFSGSIDEQYF. The CDR3 coding sequence is TGTGCCAGCAGCTCCCGCTTTAGCGGGAGTATTGACGAGCAGTACTTC. The chain uses TRBV5-6 and TRBJ2-7, with 9 bases lining up with TRBD2. The germline V gene has CDR1 SGHDT and CDR2 YYEEEE. The CDR3 is made up of 16 amino acids. V shed 3 bases and J 5 bases; nucleotides not matched to a gene: 12.

This clone has just a few counts. V and J are TRBV29-1 and TRBJ2-2; D gene ambiguous. V was pared by 0 bases and J by 3 bases, with 5 bases between. The CDR3 length is 13 residues. The V gene's germline CDR1 is SQVTM and CDR2 ANQGSEA. The chain's CDR3 is CSVEEGYTGELFF. The CDR3 DNA is TGCAGCGTTGAAGAGGGGTACACCGGGGAGCTGTTTTTT.

The gene calls are TRBV29-1 and TRBJ2-1; 7 bases are a match to TRBD2. The CDR3 runs 15 residues. After removal of 7 bases from V and 8 bases from J, the junction contained 17 bases not matched to a gene. Germline-derived CDR1 and CDR2 are SQVTM and ANQGSEA. CDR3 loop: CSAPHWGGPDDEQFF. CDR3 in DNA: TGCAGCGCCCCCCATTGGGGGGGACCTGACGATGAGCAGTTCTTC.

This clone was seen more than once but under ten times. The genes are TRBV29-1 and TRBJ2-6, with no clear D. The CDR3 loop spans 15 amino acids. The germline V gene has CDR1 SQVTM and CDR2 ANQGSEA. The V end was cut by 5 bases, the J end by 0 bases, with 11 bases between. CDR3 region: CSVQFTGSGANVLTF. The CDR3 coding sequence is TGCAGCGTTCAATTCACGGGCTCTGGGGCCAACGTCCTGACTTTC.

This clone was counted between two and nine times. V gene TRBV28 combines with J gene TRBJ2-1; 14 bases are shared with TRBD2. Germline values: CDR1 MDHEN, CDR2 SYDVKM. Unmatched junction bases numbered 4, after V lost 4 bases and J lost 8 bases. The CDR3 spans 15 residues. CDR3 amino acids: CASSYRLAGGDEQFF. CDR3 bases: TGTGCCAGCAGTTATAGACTAGCGGGAGGGGATGAGCAGTTCTTC.

The V gene is TRBV7-2, the J gene TRBJ2-5, with TRBD2 matching over 11 bases. V trimming: 0 bases; J trimming: 5 bases; junction bases outside the gene matches: 8. Germline V gene sequence: CDR1 SGHTA, CDR2 FQGNSA. This CDR3 region has 17 residues. This chain's CDR3 is CASSLAQALAGGETQYF. The CDR3 bases are TGTGCCAGCAGCTTAGCTCAGGCATTAGCGGGGGGGGAGACCCAGTACTTC.

The chain couples TRBV11-2 to TRBJ2-7; a possible D gene is TRBD2 (6 bases). There are 13 residues in the CDR3. The V gene lost 5 bases and the J gene lost 7 bases, with 15 bases spanning the gap. Looked up from germline, CDR1 is SGHAT and CDR2 is FQNNGV. The CDR3 coding sequence is TGTGCCAGCAGCATCGGGACTGCGTTGGAGCAGTACTTC. It translates to CASSIGTALEQYF.

V is TRBV27 and J is TRBJ2-1; 12 bases line up with TRBD2. Germline V CDR1 and CDR2: MNHEY, SMNVEV (reference sequence). The CDR3 length is 14 residues. V lost 8 bases, J lost 7 bases, and 6 bases stayed unmatched. CDR3 loop: CASGGLAGSNEQFF. In DNA form, the CDR3 reads TGTGCCAGCGGTGGACTAGCGGGAAGTAATGAGCAGTTCTTC.

The gene calls are TRBV5-1 and TRBJ2-5, with TRBD1 matching over 9 bases. V shed 4 bases and J 3 bases; nucleotides not matched to a gene: 4. Per germline, CDR1 SGHRS and CDR2 YFSETQ. The CDR3 loop spans 14 amino acids. The chain's CDR3 is CASSEGTGKETQYF. The CDR3 DNA reads TGCGCCAGCAGCGAAGGGACAGGGAAAGAGACCCAGTACTTC.

This rearrangement joins TRBV30 to TRBJ1-1; a possible D gene is TRBD1 (5 bases). The V end lost 5 bases, the J end lost 8 bases, and 12 bases lay between the germline ends. The V gene's germline CDR1 is GTSNPN and CDR2 SVGIG (reference sequence). The CDR3 runs 11 residues. This CDR3 is CAWSDGGEAFF. In nucleotides, the CDR3 is TGTGCCTGGTCCGACGGGGGGGAAGCTTTCTTT.

V and J are TRBV29-1 and TRBJ2-2; 11 nucleotides agree with TRBD2. CDR3 size: 16 residues. Looked up from germline, CDR1 is SQVTM and CDR2 is ANQGSEA. V lost 3 bases, J lost 0 bases, and 3 bases stayed unmatched. This CDR3 reads CSVEGLAEANTGELFF. CDR3 bases: TGCAGCGTTGAGGGACTAGCGGAAGCGAACACCGGGGAGCTGTTTTTT.

The chain uses TRBV5-1 and TRBJ2-1, with D uncertain. The CDR3 spans 14 residues. CDR1 is SGHRS and CDR2 is YFSETQ in the germline V gene. V dropped 0 bases and J dropped 6 bases, with 10 bases sitting between them. The DNA for the CDR3 is TGCGCCAGCAGCTTGGAGCTGATGTCCAATGAGCAGTTCTTC. It translates to CASSLELMSNEQFF. Drawing the rest from reference TRBV5-1 and TRBJ2-1, the complete variable domain is KAGVTQTPRYLIKTRGQQVTLSCSPISGHRSVSWYQQTPGQGLQFLFEYFSETQRNKGNFPGRFSGRQFSNSRSEMNVSTLELGDSALYLCASSLELMSNEQFFGPGTRLTVL.

This chain joins TRBV28 and TRBJ2-1; 9 bases agree with TRBD2. This CDR3 spans 15 amino acids. The V gene's germline CDR1 is MDHEN and CDR2 SYDVKM. The trim removed 2 bases at V and 8 bases at J, leaving 7 bases unmatched. Here the CDR3 DNA reads TGTGCCAGCAGTTTAGCGGGAGGGGATAGGGATGAGCAGTTCTTC. This sequence encodes CASSLAGGDRDEQFF.

Worth noting for this clone: The same CDR3 arises from other DNA sequences in this sample as well. The chain has TRBV27 and TRBJ1-2; 7 nucleotides line up with TRBD1. Germline lookup yields CDR1 MNHEY and CDR2 SMNVEV (reference sequence). The junction had 4 bases not matched to a gene; V was cut back by 6 bases and J by 6 bases. There are 12 residues in the CDR3. This CDR3 is CASSLTGDGYTF. The CDR3 nucleotides are TGTGCCAGCAGCCTAACAGGGGATGGCTACACCTTC.

The chain joins TRBV29-1 to TRBJ2-1; D perhaps matches TRBD1 (5 bases). The germline V and J ends were trimmed by 5 bases and 10 bases, with 12 bases remaining between them. Germline CDR1 SQVTM, CDR2 ANQGSEA. The CDR3 runs 11 residues. This CDR3 reads CSVWGAGEQFF. The CDR3 region has the DNA TGCAGCGTTTGGGGCGCAGGGGAGCAGTTCTTC.

This rearrangement joins TRBV27 to TRBJ2-1; a weak D match, TRBD1 (7 bases). V shed 10 bases and J shed 2 bases, with 15 bases lying between them. CDR1 MNHEY and CDR2 SMNVEV come from the germline V gene (reference sequence). The CDR3 runs 14 residues. CDR3 residues: CATLRRGPYNEQFF. The CDR3 coding sequence is TGTGCCACCCTTAGGAGGGGGCCCTACAATGAGCAGTTCTTC.

V is TRBV29-1 and J is TRBJ2-1; D might be TRBD2 (6 bases). Trimming left V 1 base short and J 2 bases short, with 12 bases between. The CDR3 spans 15 residues. The germline V gene has CDR1 SQVTM and CDR2 ANQGSEA. The CDR3 sequence: CSVEGSSGAYNEQFF. In DNA form, the CDR3 reads TGCAGCGTTGAAGGGAGTAGCGGAGCCTACAATGAGCAGTTCTTC.

With regard to this clone: Other DNA sequences in the same sample also yield this CDR3. The V gene is TRBV14, the J gene TRBJ2-7; 7 bases fit TRBD2. The CDR3 sequence is 13 residues long. Germline-derived CDR1 and CDR2 are SGHDN and FVKESK. J lost 3 bases, V lost 1 base, and 0 bases had no gene match. CDR3 nucleotides: TGTGCCAGCAGCCAAGCGGGAGGCTACGAGCAGTACTTC. Translating it yields CASSQAGGYEQYF.

The V call is TRBV29-1, the J call TRBJ2-2; D not certain. Germline-derived CDR1 and CDR2 are SQVTM and ANQGSEA. Trimming removed 0 bases at V and 4 bases at J, with 9 bases between. This CDR3 region has 14 residues. DNA of the CDR3: TGCAGCGTTGAAGATCGGTCCGCCACCGGGGAGCTGTTTTTT. Amino acids: CSVEDRSATGELFF.

The chain is built from TRBV9 and TRBJ2-3; D ambiguous. V gave up 0 bases and J gave up 5 bases, with 4 bases separating them. CDR1 and CDR2 from the germline V gene are SGDLS and YYNGEE. The CDR3 covers 12 residues. CDR3 in amino acids: CASSVGEDTQYF. In DNA, the CDR3 is TGTGCCAGCAGCGTAGGGGAAGATACGCAGTATTTT.

This clone occurred a few times. CDR3 residues: CASSVAEQGYGYTF. CDR3 nucleotides: TGTGCCAGCAGCGTAGCTGAACAGGGCTATGGCTACACCTTC. This rearrangement joins TRBV9 to TRBJ1-2, with D tentatively TRBD1 (6 bases). The CDR3 length is 14 residues. Germline V CDR1 and CDR2: SGDLS, YYNGEE. Trimming took off 0 bases at V and 4 bases at J, with 10 bases between the two ends.

The CDR3 is CASSGGLGGYTF. The DNA of the CDR3 is TGCGCCAGCAGTGGGGGGCTAGGTGGCTACACCTTC. This chain joins TRBV4-1 and TRBJ1-2, with D possibly matching TRBD1 (6 bases). Germline CDR1 and CDR2: MGHRA and YSYEKL. V lost 6 bases and J 7 bases, leaving 12 bases between the germline ends. The CDR3 has 12 residues.

The chain is built from TRBV2 and TRBJ2-7; D gene unclear. Between the trimmed V and J ends, which lost 1 base and 1 base, there was a span of 11 bases. The CDR3 sequence is 15 residues long. In germline, CDR1 is SNHLY, CDR2 FYNNEI. This CDR3 is CASSEVRASSYEQYF. CDR3 in DNA: TGTGCCAGCAGTGAAGTCCGGGCTTCTTCCTACGAGCAGTACTTC.

This clone was counted a few times. The gene calls are TRBV19 and TRBJ1-2, with 9 bases that match TRBD1. This CDR3 comprises 13 residues. From germline, CDR1 is LNHDA and CDR2 SQIVND (reference sequence). V dropped 5 bases and J dropped 7; count of bases not matched to a gene: 5. Here the CDR3 reads CASSVGQGSGYTF. As DNA, the CDR3 is TGTGCCAGTAGTGTCGGACAGGGGTCTGGCTACACCTTC. The full variable domain, in which reference TRBV19 and TRBJ1-2 provide the parts outside the CDR3, is DGGITQSPKYLFRKEGQNVTLSCEQNLNHDAMYWYRQDPGQGLRLIYYSQIVNDFQKGDIAEGYSVSREKKESFPLTVTSAQKNPTAFYLCASSVGQGSGYTFGSGTRLTVV.

This clone appeared a few times. The gene calls are TRBV29-1 and TRBJ1-1, with no clear D. Germline V lookup: CDR1 SQVTM, CDR2 ANQGSEA. This CDR3 is 13 amino acids long. V was cut by 0 bases and J by 5 bases, with 10 bases left in between. CDR3 DNA: TGCAGCGTTGAAGAGGAACCGGGGACTGAAGCTTTCTTT. It translates to CSVEEEPGTEAFF.

J is TRBJ1-1 and V is TRBV29-1, with 7 bases identical to TRBD1. With V trimmed by 8 bases and J by 7 bases, 7 bases remained unmatched. CDR1 SQVTM and CDR2 ANQGSEA come from the germline V gene. This CDR3 is built from 11 residues. This CDR3 reads CSFDRVDEAFF. CDR3 nucleotides: TGCAGCTTCGACAGGGTGGATGAAGCTTTCTTT.

V usage is TRBV27 and J usage is TRBJ2-2; D ambiguous. CDR3 length: 12 amino acids. Germline V lookup: CDR1 MNHEY, CDR2 SMNVEV (reference sequence). V shed 5 bases and J shed 3 bases, with 4 bases lying between them. The chain's CDR3 is CASSRDTGELFF. The CDR3 nucleotides read TGTGCCAGCAGTAGAGACACCGGGGAGCTGTTTTTT.